This TCR beta chain emerged from a study of cytomegalovirus exposure and HLA in healthy donors. A multiplex PCR was run with 60 Vbeta primers and 13 Jbeta primers. TCRdb's copy holds only in-frame clones and misses some; the assay was immunoSEQ multiplex PCR. The sample yields around 170,000 clones, more than 80% seen once. Whole-study results and caveats: V segments that were indistinguishable, TRBV6-2 and TRBV6-3 among them, were omitted from analysis.

This CDR3 region has 14 residues. Trimming removed 6 bases from V and 3 bases from J, with 11 bases in between. Germline CDR1 and CDR2: SGHNT and YENEEA. Comments on this clone: Its antigen is undetermined.

The receptor's source is a woman aged 50 to 60 in good health and CMV-seropositive. This sequence joins TRBV11-3 and TRBJ2-2, with D perhaps matching TRBD2 (7 bases). Input material: PBMCs. CDR3 residues: CASRRGGDTGELFF. CDR3 in DNA: TGTGCCAGCAGAAGGGGGGGGGACACCGGGGAGCTGTTTTTT. The full variable domain, completed using reference TRBV11-3 and TRBJ2-2, is EAGVVQSPRYKIIEKKQPVAFWCNPISGHNTLYWYLQNLGQGPELLIRYENEEAVDDSQLPKDRFSAERLKGVDSTLKIQPAELGDSAVYLCASRRGGDTGELFFGEGSRLTVL.